The sample holds a few counts of the clone carrying this T cell receptor (beta chain). Its antigen is undetermined. The isolated RNA, all of it, was reverse transcribed, so expressed TCRB transcripts were what got sequenced. Some clones are missing from TCRdb's copy, which holds only in-frame ones; the method was immunoSEQ multiplex PCR. The sample lists fewer than 900,000 clones, roughly a sixth seen once, with 0.02% to 0.025% in the top ten. This sample is part of a study of beta chain features in type 1 diabetes. One heparinised blood draw, averaging roughly 120 mL, came from each donor. Broader study findings: All four CD4+ subsets from Type 1 diabetes patients carried moderately but significantly shorter TCRB CDR3s. There was a possibility that cDNA sequencing over-represented cells with high TCR expression.

Sequencing input: naive CD4+ T cells from blood. The TCR sequence derives from a woman between 18 and 29 years old in good health.

CDR3 coding DNA: TGTGCCAGCACCATCTCTGGAAACACCATATATTTT. It translates to CASTISGNTIYF. The rearrangement joins TRBV28 to TRBJ1-3, with D unresolved. Germline-derived CDR1 and CDR2 are MDHEN and SYDVKM. V was shortened by 7 bases and J by 0 bases, with 4 bases between the two germline ends. CDR3 length: 12 amino acids. Full variable domain (missing parts from reference TRBV28 and TRBJ1-3): DVKVTQSSRYLVKRTGEKVFLECVQDMDHENMFWYRQDPGLGLRLIYFSYDVKMKEKGDIPEGYSVSREKKERFSLILESASTNQTSMYLCASTISGNTIYFGEGSWLTVV.